The rows below give T cell receptor beta chains drawn from one sample of a study of blood T cell repertoires in COVID-19. Sequencing used immunoSEQ multiplex PCR; TCRdb keeps in-frame clones, though not all of them. The sample has tens of thousands of clones; roughly nine tenths are singletons. Specimen: peripheral blood. All receptors derive from a man between 60 and 75 years old with acute or convalescent COVID-19. The CDR3 runs from the conserved cysteine through the conserved F or W. Each record gives: CDR3 protein, CDR3 DNA, D gene, clone size, V gene, J gene. A D gene is named only where the DNA matches it firmly. Rows may omit the clone size; those that give it use once, few, many or a size class.

cdr3_aa: CASSITDNNYGYTF; cdr3_nt: TGTGCCAGTAGTATAACCGACAACAACTATGGCTACACCTTC; d_call: NA; clone_size: NA; v_call: TRBV19; j_call: TRBJ1-2
cdr3_aa: CASSLATTGGEGYTF; cdr3_nt: TGCGCCAGCAGCTTGGCAACGACAGGGGGGGAAGGCTACACCTTC; d_call: TRBD1; clone_size: NA; v_call: TRBV5-1; j_call: TRBJ1-2
cdr3_aa: CASSGPGQLYEQYF; cdr3_nt: TGCGCCAGCAGTGGCCCGGGACAGCTCTACGAGCAGTACTTC; d_call: TRBD1; clone_size: few; v_call: TRBV10-2; j_call: TRBJ2-7
cdr3_aa: CSAGRGGSYEQYF; cdr3_nt: TGCAGCGCGGGCAGGGGTGGGTCCTACGAGCAGTACTTC; d_call: NA; clone_size: NA; v_call: TRBV29-1; j_call: TRBJ2-7
cdr3_aa: CASSSLDSPSNNSPLHF; cdr3_nt: TGTGCCAGCAGCTCCCTCGACAGCCCCTCGAATAATTCACCCCTCCACTTT; d_call: NA; clone_size: NA; v_call: TRBV5-4; j_call: TRBJ1-6
cdr3_aa: CASSFLGGDGYTF; cdr3_nt: TGTGCCAGCAGTTTTTTAGGGGGGGATGGCTACACCTTC; d_call: NA; clone_size: once; v_call: TRBV27; j_call: TRBJ1-2
cdr3_aa: CAMSQGASYEQYF; cdr3_nt: TGTGCCATGTCCCAAGGGGCCTCCTACGAGCAGTACTTC; d_call: NA; clone_size: NA; v_call: TRBV10-3; j_call: TRBJ2-7
cdr3_aa: CASDSNEKLFF; cdr3_nt: TGTGCCAGCGACAGTAATGAAAAACTGTTTTTT; d_call: NA; clone_size: NA; v_call: TRBV2; j_call: TRBJ1-4
cdr3_aa: CASSPSGSNTGELFF; cdr3_nt: TGTGCCAGCAGCCCTAGTGGGTCGAACACCGGGGAGCTGTTTTTT; d_call: NA; clone_size: once; v_call: TRBV5-5; j_call: TRBJ2-2
cdr3_aa: CASSEGRGFGYTF; cdr3_nt: TGTGCCAGCAGTGAAGGCCGGGGGTTTGGCTACACCTTC; d_call: NA; clone_size: NA; v_call: TRBV25-1; j_call: TRBJ1-2
cdr3_aa: CASSLGTVNEQFF; cdr3_nt: TGCGCCAGCAGCTTGGGTACAGTCAATGAGCAGTTCTTC; d_call: NA; clone_size: NA; v_call: TRBV5-1; j_call: TRBJ2-1
cdr3_aa: CASSLRQGGTMNTEAFF; cdr3_nt: TGCGCCAGCAGCCTGCGGCAGGGCGGGACTATGAACACTGAAGCTTTCTTT; d_call: NA; clone_size: NA; v_call: TRBV5-1; j_call: TRBJ1-1
cdr3_aa: CASSPQGIGYF; cdr3_nt: TGCGCCAGCAGCCCACAGGGGATTGGGTACTTC; d_call: TRBD1; clone_size: NA; v_call: TRBV5-1; j_call: TRBJ2-7
cdr3_aa: CASSPFQGARNEQFF; cdr3_nt: TGTGCCAGCAGCCCCTTCCAGGGGGCGCGCAATGAGCAGTTCTTC; d_call: TRBD1; clone_size: NA; v_call: TRBV5-6; j_call: TRBJ2-1
cdr3_aa: CASSHHNPGVSSYNEQFF; cdr3_nt: TGTGCCAGCAGCCATCATAACCCGGGGGTTAGCTCCTACAATGAGCAGTTCTTC; d_call: NA; clone_size: few; v_call: TRBV3-1/TRBV3-2; j_call: TRBJ2-1
cdr3_aa: CASSFNRAGYGYTF; cdr3_nt: TGTGCCAGCAGCTTCAACAGGGCTGGCTATGGCTACACCTTC; d_call: NA; clone_size: once; v_call: TRBV7-2; j_call: TRBJ1-2
cdr3_aa: CASSTKETQYF; cdr3_nt: TGTGCCAGCAGCACAAAAGAGACCCAGTACTTC; d_call: NA; clone_size: once; v_call: TRBV3-1/TRBV3-2; j_call: TRBJ2-5
cdr3_aa: CASSVRGQNTEAFF; cdr3_nt: TGTGCCAGCAGCGTCCGGGGACAGAACACTGAAGCTTTCTTT; d_call: NA; clone_size: NA; v_call: TRBV9; j_call: TRBJ1-1
cdr3_aa: CASSEGRVSYEQYF; cdr3_nt: TGTGCCAGCAGCGAAGGTAGAGTCTCCTACGAGCAGTACTTC; d_call: NA; clone_size: NA; v_call: TRBV6-1; j_call: TRBJ2-7
cdr3_aa: CASSPLTVSSGNTIYF; cdr3_nt: TGTGCCAGCAGCCCACTGACAGTCAGCTCTGGAAACACCATATATTTT; d_call: NA; clone_size: NA; v_call: TRBV9; j_call: TRBJ1-3
cdr3_aa: CASSLGDRESTDTQYF; cdr3_nt: TGCGCCAGCAGCTTAGGGGACAGGGAGAGCACAGATACGCAGTATTTT; d_call: TRBD1; clone_size: NA; v_call: TRBV5-1; j_call: TRBJ2-3
cdr3_aa: CASSLGDRGMNQPQHF; cdr3_nt: TGTGCCAGCAGCTTAGGAGACCGAGGGATGAATCAGCCCCAGCATTTT; d_call: NA; clone_size: few; v_call: TRBV11-2; j_call: TRBJ1-5
cdr3_aa: CASTHGGLEGEKLFF; cdr3_nt: TGTGCCAGCACCCACGGGGGACTCGAAGGGGAAAAACTGTTTTTT; d_call: NA; clone_size: NA; v_call: TRBV2; j_call: TRBJ1-4
cdr3_aa: CATSDWDRGSDTQYF; cdr3_nt: TGTGCCACCAGTGATTGGGACAGGGGTTCGGATACGCAGTATTTT; d_call: TRBD1; clone_size: NA; v_call: TRBV24-1; j_call: TRBJ2-3
cdr3_aa: CASRFSGELFF; cdr3_nt: TGTGCCAGCAGATTCTCGGGGGAGCTGTTTTTT; d_call: NA; clone_size: NA; v_call: TRBV6-5; j_call: TRBJ2-2
cdr3_aa: CASSEGQQNGYTF; cdr3_nt: TGTGCCAGCTCGGAGGGACAGCAGAATGGCTACACCTTC; d_call: TRBD1; clone_size: NA; v_call: TRBV18; j_call: TRBJ1-2
cdr3_aa: CASKIGEGNQPQHF; cdr3_nt: TGTGCCAGTAAAATAGGGGAAGGAAATCAGCCCCAGCATTTT; d_call: NA; clone_size: NA; v_call: TRBV19; j_call: TRBJ1-5
cdr3_aa: CAIKTDNYEQYF; cdr3_nt: TGTGCCATCAAAACCGACAATTACGAGCAGTACTTC; d_call: NA; clone_size: NA; v_call: TRBV10-3; j_call: TRBJ2-7
cdr3_aa: CASSQGVQGWSPLHF; cdr3_nt: TGTGCCAGCAGCCAAGGGGTACAGGGCTGGTCACCCCTCCACTTT; d_call: NA; clone_size: NA; v_call: TRBV3-1/TRBV3-2; j_call: TRBJ1-6
cdr3_aa: CAWSGQGKMNTEAFF; cdr3_nt: TGTGCCTGGAGTGGCCAGGGGAAAATGAACACTGAAGCTTTCTTT; d_call: NA; clone_size: NA; v_call: TRBV30; j_call: TRBJ1-1
cdr3_aa: CATSRDLTTYGYTF; cdr3_nt: TGTGCCACCAGCAGAGATCTGACTACCTATGGCTACACCTTC; d_call: NA; clone_size: NA; v_call: TRBV15; j_call: TRBJ1-2
cdr3_aa: CASSFRGMNTEAFF; cdr3_nt: TGTGCCAGCAGTTTTAGGGGGATGAACACTGAAGCTTTCTTT; d_call: NA; clone_size: NA; v_call: TRBV6-6; j_call: TRBJ1-1
cdr3_aa: CASSYSQGQGQPQHF; cdr3_nt: TGTGCCAGCAGTTACTCACAGGGACAGGGGCAGCCCCAGCATTTT; d_call: TRBD1; clone_size: NA; v_call: TRBV6-5; j_call: TRBJ1-5
cdr3_aa: CASSHRPGQGAFEQYF; cdr3_nt: TGTGCCAGCAGCCATCGACCCGGACAGGGGGCCTTTGAGCAGTACTTC; d_call: TRBD1; clone_size: NA; v_call: TRBV5-8; j_call: TRBJ2-7
cdr3_aa: CASSPGGTGNYGYTF; cdr3_nt: TGCGCCAGCAGCCCGGGCGGGACAGGGAACTATGGCTACACCTTC; d_call: TRBD1; clone_size: NA; v_call: TRBV5-1; j_call: TRBJ1-2
cdr3_aa: CASSESGQRTQPQHF; cdr3_nt: TGTGCCAGCAGTGAATCGGGACAGAGGACTCAGCCCCAGCATTTT; d_call: TRBD1; clone_size: NA; v_call: TRBV6-1; j_call: TRBJ1-5
cdr3_aa: CASSQGVTSAAGFVEFF; cdr3_nt: TGCGCCAGCAGCCAAGGGGTTACTAGCGCCGCCGGCTTTGTGGAGTTCTTC; d_call: TRBD2; clone_size: once; v_call: TRBV4-1; j_call: TRBJ2-1
cdr3_aa: CASSESGGPLSEQYF; cdr3_nt: TGTGCCAGCAGTGAAAGCGGGGGGCCCCTAAGCGAGCAGTACTTC; d_call: TRBD2; clone_size: NA; v_call: TRBV2; j_call: TRBJ2-7
cdr3_aa: CASSLVLGAGNSPLHF; cdr3_nt: TGTGCCAGCAGCTTGGTGTTGGGGGCCGGTAATTCACCCCTCCACTTT; d_call: NA; clone_size: once; v_call: TRBV5-4; j_call: TRBJ1-6
cdr3_aa: CASSSLRGSSTEAFF; cdr3_nt: TGTGCCAGCAGTTCGCTGAGGGGGTCTAGTACTGAAGCTTTCTTT; d_call: NA; clone_size: NA; v_call: TRBV28; j_call: TRBJ1-1
cdr3_aa: CASSLGAGERYGYTF; cdr3_nt: TGTGCCAGCAGCTTAGGGGCAGGGGAGCGGTATGGCTACACCTTC; d_call: NA; clone_size: NA; v_call: TRBV7-9; j_call: TRBJ1-2
cdr3_aa: CASSGPGGNQPQHF; cdr3_nt: TGTGCCAGCAGTGGACCGGGGGGCAACCAGCCCCAGCATTTT; d_call: NA; clone_size: NA; v_call: TRBV2; j_call: TRBJ1-5
cdr3_aa: CASSLVLSGNTEAFF; cdr3_nt: TGTGCCAGCAGCTTAGTTTTATCAGGGAACACTGAAGCTTTCTTT; d_call: NA; clone_size: NA; v_call: TRBV7-9; j_call: TRBJ1-1
cdr3_aa: CASSQYREGTEAFF; cdr3_nt: TGTGCCAGCTCACAATACAGGGAAGGCACTGAAGCTTTCTTT; d_call: NA; clone_size: NA; v_call: TRBV18; j_call: TRBJ1-1
cdr3_aa: CASSLGDRLNEKLFF; cdr3_nt: TGTGCCAGCAGCTTAGGGGACAGACTTAATGAAAAACTGTTTTTT; d_call: TRBD1; clone_size: once; v_call: TRBV5-6; j_call: TRBJ1-4
cdr3_aa: CASSQPGQPLTSQHF; cdr3_nt: TGTGCCAGCAGCCAGCCGGGACAGCCTCTAACGTCCCAGCATTTT; d_call: TRBD1; clone_size: NA; v_call: TRBV4-2; j_call: TRBJ1-5
cdr3_aa: CASGRTSGEYGELFF; cdr3_nt: TGCGCCAGCGGCCGGACTAGCGGGGAGTACGGGGAGCTGTTTTTT; d_call: TRBD2; clone_size: NA; v_call: TRBV10-1; j_call: TRBJ2-2
cdr3_aa: CSARGLAEQFF; cdr3_nt: TGCAGTGCTAGAGGGCTAGCTGAGCAGTTCTTC; d_call: NA; clone_size: NA; v_call: TRBV20-1; j_call: TRBJ2-1
cdr3_aa: CASSLSGGAESTEAFF; cdr3_nt: TGTGCCAGCAGTCTGTCAGGGGGCGCGGAGAGCACTGAAGCTTTCTTT; d_call: TRBD1; clone_size: NA; v_call: TRBV27; j_call: TRBJ1-1
cdr3_aa: CAWRESGGHSPLHF; cdr3_nt: TGTGCCTGGAGGGAGTCGGGAGGGCACTCACCCCTCCACTTT; d_call: NA; clone_size: NA; v_call: TRBV30; j_call: TRBJ1-6
cdr3_aa: CASADRVNEKLFF; cdr3_nt: TGTGCCAGTGCAGACAGGGTTAATGAAAAACTGTTTTTT; d_call: TRBD1; clone_size: once; v_call: TRBV6-6; j_call: TRBJ1-4
cdr3_aa: CASSPRQGLTGELFF; cdr3_nt: TGTGCCAGCAGCCCCCGACAGGGGCTAACCGGGGAGCTGTTTTTT; d_call: TRBD1; clone_size: NA; v_call: TRBV9; j_call: TRBJ2-2
cdr3_aa: CASSISGSSNEQFF; cdr3_nt: TGTGCCAGTAGTATAAGCGGGTCTTCCAATGAGCAGTTCTTC; d_call: NA; clone_size: NA; v_call: TRBV19; j_call: TRBJ2-1
cdr3_aa: CATSDWAIAYNEQFF; cdr3_nt: TGTGCCACCAGTGATTGGGCTATCGCCTACAATGAGCAGTTCTTC; d_call: NA; clone_size: NA; v_call: TRBV24-1; j_call: TRBJ2-1
cdr3_aa: CASSEYRESKSNQPQHF; cdr3_nt: TGCGCCAGCAGTGAGTACAGGGAGAGTAAGAGCAATCAGCCCCAGCATTTT; d_call: NA; clone_size: NA; v_call: TRBV10-2; j_call: TRBJ1-5
cdr3_aa: CASSREDRATYEQYF; cdr3_nt: TGCGCCAGCAGCCGGGAGGACAGGGCAACCTACGAGCAGTACTTC; d_call: TRBD1; clone_size: NA; v_call: TRBV4-1; j_call: TRBJ2-7
cdr3_aa: CASSSGAYQSSYEQYF; cdr3_nt: TGCGCCAGCAGCTCTGGGGCTTACCAGAGCTCCTACGAGCAGTACTTC; d_call: NA; clone_size: NA; v_call: TRBV5-1; j_call: TRBJ2-7